A selection of T cell receptor beta chains follows, all from one sample in a study of T cells in tumors after PD-1 blockade. Clones were read by immunoSEQ multiplex PCR, and TCRdb kept only the in-frame ones, dropping some. The sample comprises roughly 8,000 clones, roughly 69% of which are singletons, and 3.5% to 5.5% rests with the top ten. The sequenced sample was tumor tissue, obtained after anti-PD-1 treatment. These receptors were taken from a human donor with basal cell carcinoma. Each CDR3 is given with its conserved first and last residue. The order of the fields is CDR3 DNA, CDR3 protein, clone size, V gene, D gene, J gene. D genes are given only for firm matches. Size tells how often a clone was seen (once, few, many) or the class of an expanded clone, and some rows leave it out.

TGTGCCAGTAGTAGGTTGGATCGAGGCACTGAAGCTTTCTTT CASSRLDRGTEAFF medium-sized TRBV19 NA TRBJ1-1
TGTGCCTCGGGACAGGGTGGCAATCAGCCCCAGCATTTT CASGQGGNQPQHF NA TRBV30 TRBD1 TRBJ1-5
TGTGCCAGCAGTTCCGCAGGGGGCGAGTACTATGGCTACACCTTC CASSSAGGEYYGYTF NA TRBV6-2/TRBV6-3 TRBD1 TRBJ1-2
TGTGCCAGCACCCTTACGGGGGGTCGAGGCTACACCTTC CASTLTGGRGYTF NA TRBV6-5 NA TRBJ1-2
TGTGCCAGCAGCAGGCTGGACAGTTACACAGATACGCAGTATTTT CASSRLDSYTDTQYF NA TRBV9 NA TRBJ2-3
TGTGCCAGTAGTATGGCTCAATCCGACTCCCCGGGGTCCGGGGAGCTGTTTTTT CASSMAQSDSPGSGELFF NA TRBV19 NA TRBJ2-2
TGTGCCACCTCCCGGGACCAAAACACCGGGGAGCTGTTTTTT CATSRDQNTGELFF NA TRBV24-1 NA TRBJ2-2
TGCGCCAGCACCACAAGGGTGGCAGATACGCAGTATTTT CASTTRVADTQYF few TRBV5-1 NA TRBJ2-3
TGTGCCACCAGCACCCATGTGGGGGAGACCCAGTACTTC CATSTHVGETQYF NA TRBV15 NA TRBJ2-5
TGTGCCAGCAGTCCCAGGAGGGTTACTAATGAAAAACTGTTTTTT CASSPRRVTNEKLFF few TRBV6-5 NA TRBJ1-4
TGTGCCAGCAGCTTAGCGCGGGGGGTTTTCACTGAAGCTTTCTTT CASSLARGVFTEAFF NA TRBV7-8 NA TRBJ1-1
TGTGCCAGCAGTGACTCTGGGTTTCGCGAAAAACTGTTTTTT CASSDSGFREKLFF NA TRBV6-4 NA TRBJ1-4
TGTGCCAGCAGCTCGCCAAGGCGACAGGGTTTTTTCCTCGACCCCAATCAGCCCCAGCATTTT CASSSPRRQGFFLDPNQPQHF few TRBV7-3 TRBD1 TRBJ1-5
TGTGCCAGCAGCGCGGGACAGGAGATCTATGGCTACACCTTC CASSAGQEIYGYTF medium-sized TRBV5-4 TRBD1 TRBJ1-2
TGTGCCAGCAGGGGAGCAGAGGCAGGCCGCTCTGGAAACACCATATATTTT CASRGAEAGRSGNTIYF NA TRBV28 NA TRBJ1-3
TGTGCCAGCAGGGGGGGGACAGAGCGTGAAGCTTTCTTT CASRGGTEREAFF NA TRBV12-3/TRBV12-4 TRBD1 TRBJ1-1
TGTGCCAGCAGCTCCCTACTCACCCTGAGGAACACCATATATTTT CASSSLLTLRNTIYF NA TRBV7-9 NA TRBJ1-3
TGCGCCAGCAGCTTGGGGGACAGCCATTTCGGGACTTCACCCCTCCACTTT CASSLGDSHFGTSPLHF NA TRBV5-1 TRBD1 TRBJ1-6
TGCGCCAGCAGCTTGGGAGCGGGAGGGGCTACGCAGTATTTT CASSLGAGGATQYF NA TRBV5-1 TRBD2 TRBJ2-3
TGCGCCAGCAGCTTGGGGGTGGGGCAGACCCAGTACTTC CASSLGVGQTQYF NA TRBV5-1 NA TRBJ2-5
TGTGCCAGCACCCGACTAGACGTAGATACGCAGTATTTT CASTRLDVDTQYF few TRBV9 NA TRBJ2-3
TGTGCTAGCAGTAAGGGGGGTGCTGGTACGGAAAAACTGTTTTTT CASSKGGAGTEKLFF NA TRBV7-7 NA TRBJ1-4
TGCAGTGCTAGTATTGGACGGGGGGCAAACTACGAGCAGTACTTC CSASIGRGANYEQYF few TRBV20-1 NA TRBJ2-7
TGCGCCAGCAGGCCTATTTGGGGGGTAGCTAACTATGGCTACACCTTC CASRPIWGVANYGYTF medium-sized TRBV4-1 NA TRBJ1-2
TGTGCCTGGAGGGAGCCAGGGATGGGGCAAGAGACCCAGTACTTC CAWREPGMGQETQYF NA TRBV30 NA TRBJ2-5
TGTGCCAGCAAGCAGACTAACTATGGCTACACCTTC CASKQTNYGYTF few TRBV6-5 NA TRBJ1-2
TGTGCCAGCTCACCAAGGGGGACAGGGAACCTAGCGAACACCGGGGAGCTGTTTTTT CASSPRGTGNLANTGELFF NA TRBV18 TRBD1 TRBJ2-2
TGTGCCAGCAGCGTAGCCGGGCTAGCTGGGGAGACCCAGTACTTC CASSVAGLAGETQYF NA TRBV9 NA TRBJ2-5
TGTGCCAGCAGTTCGAGCGGGGGGGCGGGCACCGGGGAGCTGTTTTTT CASSSSGGAGTGELFF NA TRBV6-2/TRBV6-3 TRBD2 TRBJ2-2
TGCGCCAGCAGCCCAGACTTAAACACTGAAGCTTTCTTT CASSPDLNTEAFF few TRBV5-1 NA TRBJ1-1
TGTGCCAGCAGTGCCGGGACAGACAAAACCTACGAGCAGTACTTC CASSAGTDKTYEQYF NA TRBV2 TRBD1 TRBJ2-7
TGTGCCAGCAGCGGGGGGACAGGGAGGGACACTGAAGCTTTCTTT CASSGGTGRDTEAFF medium-sized TRBV2 TRBD1 TRBJ1-1
TGTGCCAGCAGTCCCTCGGGGGGATGGGATACGCAGTATTTT CASSPSGGWDTQYF NA TRBV6-4 TRBD2 TRBJ2-3
TGTGCCAGCAGCAAACCATTAGGAGGGACAGACAATGAGCAGTTCTTC CASSKPLGGTDNEQFF NA TRBV7-9 NA TRBJ2-1
TGCGCCAGCAGTGAGGGGGGGAGCACAGATACGCAGTATTTT CASSEGGSTDTQYF NA TRBV10-1 NA TRBJ2-3
TGTGCCAGCAGTTATGAGGACAGTTACACTGAAGCTTTCTTT CASSYEDSYTEAFF NA TRBV6-2/TRBV6-3 NA TRBJ1-1
TGTGCCAGCAGCTTGCCTGGACAGGGCAATGAGCAGTTCTTC CASSLPGQGNEQFF NA TRBV7-8 TRBD1 TRBJ2-1
TGTGCCAGCAGCTTAATTGCGGGACAGGGCAGGAACGAGCAGTACTTC CASSLIAGQGRNEQYF NA TRBV7-3 TRBD1 TRBJ2-7
TGCAGCGTTGTTGAGTTCGTTGGTCAGCCCCAGCATTTT CSVVEFVGQPQHF NA TRBV29-1 NA TRBJ1-5
TGTGCCAGCAGCCCAGTAGGGAGGGACTATGGCTACACCTTC CASSPVGRDYGYTF NA TRBV5-6 NA TRBJ1-2
TGTGCCAGCAGTTACTCATCCAGCTACCATGGCTACACCTTC CASSYSSSYHGYTF NA TRBV6-5 NA TRBJ1-2
TGTGCCAGCAGCCAGGGTATGGACTATGGCTACACCTTC CASSQGMDYGYTF NA TRBV3-1/TRBV3-2 NA TRBJ1-2
TGTGCCAGCCCTTACCGGGACTCTTGGTCCAATGAGCAGTTCTTC CASPYRDSWSNEQFF NA TRBV5-8 NA TRBJ2-1
TGTGCCAGCAGATTGACCGGACGGAACACTGAAGCTTTCTTT CASRLTGRNTEAFF NA TRBV6-5 NA TRBJ1-1
TGTGCCAGCAGGGGACAGGGGCATCAGCCCCAGCATTTT CASRGQGHQPQHF NA TRBV12-3/TRBV12-4 TRBD1 TRBJ1-5
TGTGCCATCAGTGAGTCAGGCCTGGGAGCGCTGTTTTTT CAISESGLGALFF NA TRBV10-3 NA TRBJ1-4
TGTGCCAGCTCACCAGATACAGGGGCGGGGAACACTGAAGCTTTCTTT CASSPDTGAGNTEAFF NA TRBV18 TRBD1 TRBJ1-1
TGCGCCAGCAGTGATAGGGGTCTCACAGATACGCAGTATTTT CASSDRGLTDTQYF NA TRBV10-1 NA TRBJ2-3
TGTGCCAGCAGTTTAGGACAGAGTAACACTGAAGCTTTCTTT CASSLGQSNTEAFF NA TRBV7-9 NA TRBJ1-1